This T cell receptor (beta chain) was identified in a study of response to subunit inactivated influenza vaccine. Regarding the study as a whole: The authors suggested that few new T cells are recruited per seasonal influenza vaccination.

This CDR3 is 15 amino acids long. V lost 4 bases and J 1 base, leaving 13 bases between the germline ends. CDR1 and CDR2 (germline): SGHRS, YFSETQ. To note about this clonotype: Its antigen is still unknown.

Via MiXCR, TCRdb re-called the RT-PCR reads, giving one row per CDR3 protein. This table holds some 850,000 distinct CDR3 sequences, less than 20% found once. This chain uses TRBV5-1 with TRBJ2-3; D is unclear. The sequence was collected from a man between 50 and 59 years old who received an inactivated influenza vaccine. Sequenced material: PBMCs from blood, taken 5 days after vaccination. CDR3 coding DNA: TGCGCCAGCAGCCCCAAGGTGGCAGGCACAGATACGCAGTATTTT. It specifies CASSPKVAGTDTQYF.